Listed below are T cell receptor beta chains from one sample, sequenced in a study of post-analysis software for immune sequencing data. In TCRdb, the PCR reads were re-called with MiXCR into one record per CDR3 protein. The sample carries a few hundred thousand distinct CDR3 sequences, roughly 45% recorded once. The material sequenced was blood. Every receptor here comes from a girl aged 5-17 years with multiple sclerosis. Each CDR3 is given with its conserved first and last residue.

V,length,J,CDR3
TRBV7-2,14,TRBJ2-3,CASSYQSGKDTQYF
TRBV5-1,12,TRBJ2-7,CASRLVSGEQYF
TRBV9,17,TRBJ2-3,CASSVAGTSGRGDTQYF
TRBV27,15,TRBJ2-7,CASSLIGLDSYEQYF
TRBV20-1,13,TRBJ1-5,CSASTSSNQPQHF
TRBV10-3,13,TRBJ2-1,CAIRDTTSDEQFF
TRBV7-3,14,TRBJ2-7,CASSPRGGSSEQYF
TRBV15,18,.,CATSRSVPGLGGLYEQYF
TRBV12-3/TRBV12-4,20,TRBJ2-5,CASSPLSPLAGVLRRETQYF
TRBV6-6,17,TRBJ2-5,CASSYYPQGARDETQYF
TRBV24-1,15,TRBJ2-4,CATSDSGTGKNIQYF
TRBV29-1,12,TRBJ2-7,CSATDSTYEQYF
TRBV2,13,TRBJ2-7,CASSEPFSYEQYF
TRBV7-2,16,TRBJ2-3,CASSLVLSSGPSSGYF
TRBV6-6,13,TRBJ1-5,CASKEQDNQPQHF
TRBV5-6,14,TRBJ1-5,CASSAPGVGQPQHF
TRBV10-3,14,TRBJ2-7,CAISPGTGGNEQYF
TRBV6-1,15,TRBJ2-1,CASSPPRLGEKEQFF
TRBV4-2,16,TRBJ2-1,CASSPLTSVGRNEQFF
TRBV13,15,TRBJ2-1,CASSLGAPAYNEQFF
TRBV6-2/TRBV6-3,13,TRBJ2-1,CASRTAILYEQFF
TRBV12-5,14,TRBJ2-7,CASGPGQGAYEQYF
TRBV5-1,14,TRBJ2-1,CASSWAGRGEEQFF
TRBV4-3,15,TRBJ2-2,CASSPGLTNTGELFF
TRBV20-1,17,TRBJ2-1,CSARSLGLAGANNEQFF
TRBV29-1,11,TRBJ1-1,CSVAGNAEAFF
TRBV12-3/TRBV12-4,13,TRBJ1-4,CASTSGFNEKLFF
TRBV2,15,TRBJ2-7,CASIQEQDLSYEQYF
TRBV3-1,15,TRBJ2-5,CASSQDPRGQETQYF
TRBV12-3/TRBV12-4,14,TRBJ2-1,CASRTLRVYNEQFF
TRBV28,14,TRBJ2-1,CASSSPTGADEQFF
TRBV12-3/TRBV12-4,16,TRBJ1-5,CASSTTGFYSNQPQHF
TRBV13,16,TRBJ2-3,CASSLRDFMNTDTQYF
TRBV6-8,15,TRBJ2-3,CASSTREREADTQYF
TRBV29-1,13,TRBJ2-5,CSVARVLQETQYF
TRBV9,14,TRBJ2-5,CASSVGAQEETQYF
TRBV7-9,15,TRBJ1-2,CASSLGRGRGYGYTF
TRBV5-6,16,TRBJ2-1,CACSWALAGVLNEQFF
TRBV5-1,16,TRBJ2-5,CASSLGLAAPQETQYF
TRBV6-6,14,TRBJ2-7,CASTDGAVTYEQYF
TRBV20-1,12,TRBJ2-1,CSASSTGTEQFF